The following is a T cell receptor (beta chain) sequence with its context. The antigen is not known. At one of its ends the junction is not consistent with the germline gene, which may arise from a read error. This entry belongs to a study of T cells after yellow fever vaccination. In the study overall: Preparing low-cell-number fractions relied on SMART-Seq v4 Ultra Low Input.

The CDR3 totals 16 residues. Germline V gene sequence: CDR1 SGHRS, CDR2 YFSETQ. MiXCR, applied by TCRdb to the 5' RACE reads, yields one record per CDR3 protein. The table has around 72,000 distinct CDR3 sequences, around 7.9% seen once. Study results and limitations: Clones that expanded after primary vaccination mostly reappeared after the booster (around 96% CD4, 88% CD8). The CD4 and CD8 compartments had a small share of their clonotypes in common.

The V call is TRBV5-1, the J call TRBJ1-1; D uncertain. This TCR came from a man younger than 35 who received the YFV17D yellow fever vaccine. This material consisted of CD8+ T cells sorted from PBMCs, taken 9 to 10 days after the first yellow fever vaccination. This CDR3 is CASSLGTGELETAAFF. The CDR3 nucleotides read TGCGCCAGCAGCTTGGGTACCGGAGAGCTGGAGACTGCAGCTTTCTTT.